This T cell receptor beta chain was captured by sequencing in a study of beta chain features in type 1 diabetes (dated by TCRdb to 2016 to 2019). Describing the broader study: Mean age, gender distribution, total cell number and subset yield were not different between patients and healthy donors. A total of roughly 110 million sorted cells were examined across all samples, and the number of cells per subset was strongly correlated with RNA yield. The study compared the TCRB repertoires of sorted circulating CD4+ T cell subsets in recently diagnosed type 1 diabetes patients with those in matched healthy donors. Regulatory and stem cell-like memory subsets were isolated from only 8 patients and about 8 healthy donors, whereas naive and central memory subsets came from all 30 or so donors.

Remarks on this clone: Its antigen is unknown. Per-base quality was not reported, and no clone a single base away is much larger than it.

General findings and caveats noted by the study authors: HLA sub-analyses involved small numbers of individuals, so any influence of HLA type on TCRB rearrangement remained unresolved. Because cDNA rather than genomic DNA was sequenced, highly expressing activated cells could have been over-represented, although no difference in activation and CD3 levels was found between groups. Naive, central memory and regulatory TCRB repertoires appeared to be more alike among patients than among healthy donors. A moderate but significant shortening of TCRB CDR3 length was observed in type 1 diabetes patients in all four CD4+ subsets. Patients with type 1 diabetes made fewer insertions and deleted more nucleotides at VDJ recombination sites, implying thymic rearrangement abnormalities. Shorter templates might be favored by PCR, yet because patient and control samples were amplified and corrected together, any such skew would affect both groups equally.

The entire isolated RNA was reverse transcribed using the High Capacity cDNA Reverse Transcription Kit, and thus expressed TCRB transcripts were sequenced. Naive, central memory and regulatory T cell samples underwent deep immunoSEQ sequencing, averaging about 3.57 million total reads per sample. After sorted cells were lysed in RLT buffer, RNA was extracted with DNase-treated RNeasy Micro or Mini kits, with the choice depending on cell number. To prevent cross-contamination, every cell subset was processed on its own, while patient and healthy donor samples were processed together. The immunoSEQ multiplex PCR was used to amplify TCRB sequences from cDNA, generating 87-bp fragments that spanned the CDR3 region. Amplicons were sequenced on the Illumina HiSeq platform. As for the authors' bioinformatics: Synthetic template baselines were used to correct PCR bias computationally, reads within Hamming distance 2 were collapsed together, and singletons that could not be merged were discarded. Reads were aligned to IMGT to assign V, D and J genes, CDR3 length, and insertions or deletions at six rearrangement sites. Within each subset, clonotype counts were normalized to sorted cell number, after which true diversity and Gini coefficients were computed with the tcR R package. The overlap coefficient, calculated on TCRB nucleotide sequences, was used to measure repertoire sharing. Out-of-frame TCRB sequences from naive cells were analyzed as a proxy for the pre-selection repertoire. TCRdb mirrors the immuneACCESS table, restricted to in-frame sequences. Some clones are absent from its copies; in checked studies, under half trace to an unresolved V gene, and the reason for the others is unknown. Clone size and the V and J calls come from that table; the DNA yielded D and trimming. For this sample there are about 640,000 clones; around 11% appear just once. The biggest ten clones account for around 0.12% of the sample.

The V end loses 3 bases and the J end loses 4 bases, and a stretch of 9 bases separates them. Looking up the germline V gene yields CDR1 ENHRY and CDR2 SYGVKD. The CDR3 spans 13 residues, from the cysteine through the phenylalanine. The retained sequence is limited to the CDR3, 39 bases, with the frame set at the first base. Each donor gave one peripheral blood draw, averaging about 100 mL, which was collected into heparinised tubes. Naive, central memory, regulatory and stem cell-like memory CD4+ T cells were sorted on a BD FACSAria II using a panel including CD45RO, CCR7, CD25, CD127, CD95 and CD27. Purity was above 98% for every sorted population. PBMCs were isolated immediately by Lymphoprep density gradient centrifugation and stained directly without culture. To minimize batch effects, samples were stained and sorted in pairs, one healthy donor with one patient per experiment.

The source material was naive CD4+ T cells from blood. Interpreted using the paper, the cell subset or site label stands for: true naive CD4+ T cells. This receptor was identified in a man younger than 40 with type 1 diabetes. The sequence is built from TRBV10-3 and TRBJ1-2; there is no confident call for the D gene. The CDR3: CAISEEGLYGYTF. The DNA sequence follows: TGTGCCATCAGTGAAGAGGGCCTCTATGGCTACACCTTC.